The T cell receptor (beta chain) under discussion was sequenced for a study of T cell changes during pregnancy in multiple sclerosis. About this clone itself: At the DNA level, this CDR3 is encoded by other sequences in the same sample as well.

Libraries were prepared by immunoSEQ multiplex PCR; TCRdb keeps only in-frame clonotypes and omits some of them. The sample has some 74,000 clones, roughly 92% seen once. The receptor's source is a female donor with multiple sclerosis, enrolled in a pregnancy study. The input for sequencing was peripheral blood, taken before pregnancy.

The CDR3 coding sequence is TGTGCCAGCAGTGAAGCGCGGGCCAAAAACATTCAGTACTTC. Residues: CASSEARAKNIQYF. V is TRBV2 and J is TRBJ2-4, with D uncertain. Trimming took off 0 bases at V and 1 base at J, with 4 bases between the two ends. CDR3 length equals 14 residues. CDR1 and CDR2 from the germline V gene are SNHLY and FYNNEI.